This is a list of T cell receptor beta chains from one sample in a study of post-analysis software for immune sequencing data. One entry per CDR3 protein, called by TCRdb with MiXCR from the PCR reads. The top ten hold roughly 0.54% of the sample, which has roughly 700,000 distinct CDR3 sequences, roughly 27% seen once. Sequencing was done on a sample of blood. These receptor sequences come from a girl between 10 and 17 years old with multiple sclerosis. CDR3s include the opening cysteine and the closing phenylalanine or tryptophan. Each record gives: clone size, V gene, CDR3 protein. Clone size is given for some rows only: seen once, a few or many times, or a class if the clone is expanded.

few,TRBV10-3,CATRGASGRINGPNEQFF
once,TRBV4-1,CASSQDGGDCGYTF
.,TRBV20-1,CSAHERPIIGGYEQYF
.,TRBV20-1,CSTRALSYNEQFF
few,TRBV9,CASSEQGDSTDTQYF
few,TRBV18,CASSPTGSSNQPQHF
.,TRBV7-9,CASSPTREAETQYF
.,TRBV5-1,CASGARAETQYF
.,TRBV10-3,CAISQTENQPQHF
.,TRBV6-2/TRBV6-3,CASSYRGVNEQFF
few,TRBV5-6,CASSWGIGQGQETQYF
few,TRBV5-1,CASSLVSSGRAVDTQYF
few,TRBV29-1,CSVEYQETQYF
.,TRBV6-1,CASRGLAGGSKTGELFF
many,TRBV7-2,CASSLAAGLQSSYEQYF
few,TRBV6-2/TRBV6-3,CASRPTRAGGPFEQFF
.,TRBV6-5,CASSYSPQGGNQPQHF
.,TRBV7-2,CASSQGLAGGEYF
few,TRBV10-3,CAISEGYPEAYEQYF
few,TRBV28,CASSFPGTGTGANVLTF
many,TRBV7-6,CASSSIRLAGAHEQYF
.,TRBV24-1,CATSGRQGAHNEQFF
few,TRBV28,CASSLRGLVTQYF
once,TRBV2,CASSETRQGTGELFF
.,TRBV21-1,CASSIRRGPGPETQYF
.,TRBV6-1,CASRSTGLAKNIQYF
few,TRBV20-1,CSAPRQGSSYEQYF